One T cell receptor beta chain is described in this entry. Other DNA sequences in this specimen translate into the identical CDR3. This specimen comes from a study of blood T cell repertoires in COVID-19. The wider study: From the United States, Italy and Spain came samples of acute and convalescent COVID-19. Sample material is recorded as cDNA or gDNA derived from T cells, B-cell-depleted T cells, or PBMCs.

Trimming took 0 bases from V and 0 from J, leaving 8 bases between them. Germline values: CDR1 SGHNT, CDR2 YYREEE (reference sequence). This CDR3 is built from 15 residues. During active infection, Seattle patients enrolled and were then monitored through disease. Under the authors' procedure: Amplification from reference gene primers served as the basis for estimated nucleated cell counts. The repertoire was sequenced with immunoSEQ multiplex PCR; TCRdb's copy has only in-frame clones and lacks some. V and J calls and clone size are those listed in that table; D and trimming were worked out from the DNA. The table has roughly 240,000 clones, about 82% seen once; the top ten hold 5% to 7%.

The receptor's source is a woman aged 80 or older with COVID-19, enrolled during active disease. The sequenced material came from peripheral blood. V gene TRBV5-4 combines with J gene TRBJ2-3; tentative D call: TRBD1 (6 bases). CDR3 in DNA: TGTGCCAGCAGCTTGGGGGGGCCGAGCACAGATACGCAGTATTTT. This codes for CASSLGGPSTDTQYF.